The next 17 T cell receptor beta chains were all read from a single sample in a study of cytomegalovirus exposure and HLA in healthy donors. The PCR ran on 60 Vbeta and 13 Jbeta primers. Sequencing used immunoSEQ multiplex PCR; TCRdb keeps in-frame clones, though not all of them. Here the sample spans 90,000 to 150,000 clones, roughly 63% being singletons. Sequences were obtained from PBMCs. The source is a man aged 35-49 years in good health and CMV-seropositive.

In this sample, this clone turned up a few times. This chain uses TRBV10-3 with TRBJ2-1, with D possibly being TRBD1 (6 bases). V was pared by 2 bases and J by 2 bases, with 7 bases between. Germline CDR1 is ENHRY and CDR2 is SYGVKD. CDR3 length: 14 amino acids. The CDR3 loop is CAISEGGPYNEQFF. The CDR3 bases are TGTGCCATCAGTGAGGGGGGCCCCTACAATGAGCAGTTCTTC.

The V gene is TRBV2, the J gene TRBJ2-1; 9 nucleotides align to TRBD2. This CDR3 has 15 amino acids. Germline V lookup: CDR1 SNHLY, CDR2 FYNNEI. V lost 6 bases to trimming and J lost 7 bases; unmatched junction nucleotides: 10. CDR3 DNA: TGTGCCAGCAGAGTACTAGCGGGCGGGACGAATGAGCAGTTCTTC. This encodes CASRVLAGGTNEQFF.

This clone was seen a single time. J is TRBJ2-3 and V is TRBV19, with 8 bases fitting TRBD2. This CDR3 comprises 15 residues. The germline V gene has CDR1 LNHDA and CDR2 SQIVND (reference sequence). The junction had 6 bases not matched to a gene; V was cut back by 7 bases and J by 0 bases. The CDR3 spells CASISTSGSTDTQYF. The CDR3 nucleotides are TGTGCCAGTATAAGTACTAGCGGAAGCACAGATACGCAGTATTTT.

The chain recombines TRBV28 with TRBJ2-3; TRBD2 agrees at 11 bases. This CDR3 spans 16 amino acids. Germline V gene lookup returns CDR1 MDHEN and CDR2 SYDVKM. V gave up 6 bases and J gave up 0 bases; unmatched junction bases: 5. The CDR3 sequence is CASSRTSGGSTDTQYF. The DNA for the CDR3 is TGTGCCAGCAGCCGCACTAGCGGGGGAAGCACAGATACGCAGTATTTT.

The chain carries TRBV30 and TRBJ1-1; tentative D call: TRBD1 (5 bases). The germline V and J ends were trimmed by 3 bases and 1 base, with 15 bases remaining between them. This CDR3 region has 15 residues. Germline values: CDR1 GTSNPN, CDR2 SVGIG (reference sequence). CDR3 amino acids: CAWRSPGGRNTEAFF. The DNA for the CDR3 is TGTGCCTGGAGGTCCCCCGGGGGAAGGAACACTGAAGCTTTCTTT.

This clone was seen a few times. The chain uses TRBV7-9 and TRBJ1-1; the D gene is possibly TRBD1 (5 bases). From germline, CDR1 is SEHNR and CDR2 FQNEAQ (reference sequence). This CDR3 is built from 15 residues. Deletions cut 6 bases from V and 1 base from J, with 15 bases between. The CDR3 region is CASRTGGGENTEAFF. DNA for the CDR3: TGTGCCAGCAGGACTGGGGGGGGAGAGAACACTGAAGCTTTCTTT. The variable domain in full, with the rest retrieved from reference TRBV7-9 and TRBJ1-1, is DTGVSQNPRHKITKRGQNVTFRCDPISEHNRLYWYRQTLGQGPEFLTYFQNEAQLEKSRLLSDRFSAERPKGSFSTLEIQRTEQGDSAMYLCASRTGGGENTEAFFGQGTRLTVV.

The rearrangement links TRBV10-3 to TRBJ2-7; D is perhaps TRBD1 (6 bases). This CDR3 is 15 amino acids long. V lost 2 bases and J lost 7, with 18 bases in between. Germline values: CDR1 ENHRY, CDR2 SYGVKD. The CDR3 is CAISEGGRVLGEQYF. The CDR3 nucleotides are TGTGCCATCAGTGAGGGGGGCAGGGTCTTGGGGGAGCAGTACTTC.

The V and J genes are TRBV4-3 and TRBJ1-4; unclear D gene. The V gene lost 0 bases and the J gene lost 14 bases, with 16 bases spanning the gap. The CDR3 totals 14 residues. Germline lookup yields CDR1 LGHNA and CDR2 YSLEER. CDR3 in DNA: TGCGCCAGCAGCCAAGATGGGCCGGGGTTTCTGCTGTTTTTT. Amino acid sequence: CASSQDGPGFLLFF.

CDR3 residues: CASSLAGGAWSYEQYF. CDR3 DNA: TGTGCCAGCAGCTTGGCGGGGGGCGCGTGGTCCTACGAGCAGTACTTC. The genes are TRBV5-4 and TRBJ2-7; D may be TRBD2 (7 bases). The germline V and J ends were trimmed by 0 bases and 1 base, with 14 bases remaining between them. This CDR3 region has 16 residues. The germline CDR1 and CDR2 sequences are SGHNT and YYREEE (reference sequence). The whole variable domain, filled in from reference TRBV5-4 and TRBJ2-7, reads ETGVTQSPTHLIKTRGQQVTLRCSSQSGHNTVSWYQQALGQGPQFIFQYYREEENGRGNFPPRFSGLQFPNYSSELNVNALELDDSALYLCASSLAGGAWSYEQYFGPGTRLTVT.

The rearrangement uses TRBV19 and TRBJ2-3; the match to TRBD1 covers 9 bases. This CDR3 has 14 residues. The V gene end was trimmed by 10 bases and the J gene end by 3 bases; junction bases not matched to a gene: 8. The V gene's germline CDR1 is LNHDA and CDR2 SQIVND (reference sequence). The CDR3 reads CATFQQGATDTQYF. In DNA form, the CDR3 reads TGTGCCACATTCCAACAGGGGGCAACAGATACGCAGTATTTT.

The J gene is TRBJ1-1, the V gene TRBV5-6; D unclear. The V and J ends lost 3 bases and 0 bases respectively, with 6 bases between them. CDR3 size: 13 residues. Germline CDR1 and CDR2: SGHDT and YYEEEE. The CDR3 loop reads CASSSQLNTEAFF. CDR3 DNA: TGTGCCAGCAGCTCGCAGTTGAACACTGAAGCTTTCTTT.

J is TRBJ1-2 and V is TRBV27; TRBD1 might be the D (5 bases). The CDR3 has 13 residues. V lost 6 bases to trimming and J lost 4 bases, with 12 bases between them. The V gene's germline CDR1 is MNHEY and CDR2 SMNVEV (reference sequence). CDR3 in amino acids: CASSKGLAYGYTF. The CDR3, as DNA: TGTGCCAGCAGCAAGGGGTTGGCCTATGGCTACACCTTC.

This chain joins TRBV4-3 and TRBJ2-7; 10 bases are a match to TRBD1. Germline values: CDR1 LGHNA, CDR2 YSLEER. The CDR3 is made up of 15 amino acids. The J segment lost 5 bases and the V segment lost 1 base, leaving 5 bases of the junction unmatched. CDR3: CASSQVGQGIHEQYF. CDR3 nucleotides: TGCGCCAGCAGCCAAGTGGGACAGGGGATCCACGAGCAGTACTTC.

The genes are TRBV5-6 and TRBJ2-2; D might be TRBD2 (5 bases). There are 14 residues in the CDR3. Germline assignment: CDR1 SGHDT and CDR2 YYEEEE. The V and J ends lost 1 base and 4 bases respectively, with 8 bases between them. The CDR3 region has the DNA TGTGCCAGCAGCTTGCTGGCGGGCACCGGGGAGCTGTTTTTT. As protein: CASSLLAGTGELFF.

This clone came up a few times. The chain is built from TRBV30 and TRBJ2-1, with TRBD1 matching 8 bases. V was pared by 5 bases and J by 8 bases, with 5 bases of the junction left unmatched. Per the germline V gene, CDR1 is GTSNPN and CDR2 is SVGIG (reference sequence). This CDR3 is 12 amino acids long. Here the CDR3 reads CAWETGAYEQFF. The CDR3 nucleotides read TGTGCCTGGGAGACAGGGGCCTATGAGCAGTTCTTC.

V and J are TRBV5-1 and TRBJ2-3; no clear D. The CDR3 loop spans 16 amino acids. Germline V gene lookup returns CDR1 SGHRS and CDR2 YFSETQ. The V gene lost 0 bases and the J gene lost 4 bases, with 15 bases spanning the gap. The CDR3 bases are TGCGCCAGCAGCTTGGGGGCCGACCACACGGCAGATACGCAGTATTTT. Protein sequence: CASSLGADHTADTQYF.

This chain links TRBV18 with TRBJ1-5; D not certain. Trimming took 6 bases from V and 5 from J, leaving 11 bases between them. The CDR3 spans 13 residues. Germline loops: CDR1 KGHSH, CDR2 LQKENI. The CDR3 loop reads CASSAGEDQPQHF. DNA of the CDR3: TGTGCCAGCTCCGCCGGGGAGGATCAGCCCCAGCATTTT.